This entry is about one TCR beta chain. Its target is not known. Documented treatment: some 20 received Ad26.COV2.S at low or high dose, single or two shots; several received placebo; per-sample allocation not given. Repertoires come from day 63 after the first vaccine or placebo injection. Its platform was an Ad26 vector, and its expressed antigen was Wuhan-strain SARS-CoV-2 spike. This sample stems from a study of Ad26.COV2.S vaccination and SARS-CoV-2 variants. Whole-study context: By the intramuscular route, Ad26.COV2.S was given once, or twice 56 days apart. Study-level results: Responses of spike-specific T cells (both CD8+ and CD4+) reportedly showed substantial breadth after vaccination.

This table comes from immunoSEQ multiplex PCR, and its TCRdb copy is limited to in-frame clones, with some not included. This table holds fewer than 500,000 clones, 90% found once. Trimming removed 4 bases from V and 3 bases from J; junction bases left unmatched: 7. The CDR3 extends over 17 amino acids. Germline V gene lookup returns CDR1 KGHDR and CDR2 SFDVKD. Material: peripheral blood, obtained in a trial of Ad26.COV2.S vaccine versus placebo. This sequence joins TRBV24-1 and TRBJ2-3; 12 bases are shared with TRBD2. The clonotype comes from a person between 18 and 65 years old who received the Ad26.COV2.S COVID-19 vaccine or a placebo. In nucleotides, the CDR3 is TGTGCCACCAGTGACCCGGCTAGCGGGAGGGGTACAGATACGCAGTATTTT. This encodes CATSDPASGRGTDTQYF.